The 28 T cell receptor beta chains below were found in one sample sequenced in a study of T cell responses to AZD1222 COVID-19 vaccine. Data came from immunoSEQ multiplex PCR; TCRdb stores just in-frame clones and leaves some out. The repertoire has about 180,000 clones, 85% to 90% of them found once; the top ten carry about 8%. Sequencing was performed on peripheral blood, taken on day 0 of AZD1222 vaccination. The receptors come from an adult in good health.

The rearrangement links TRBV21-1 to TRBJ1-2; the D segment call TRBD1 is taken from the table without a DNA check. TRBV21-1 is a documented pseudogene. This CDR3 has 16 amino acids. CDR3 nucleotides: TGTGCCAGCAGCAACCCCCGGGACAGGTCGACCTATGGCTACACCTTC. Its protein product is CASSNPRDRSTYGYTF.

CDR3 protein: CASSFRDRDNYGYTF. The DNA of the CDR3 is TGTGCCAGCAGTTTTCGGGACAGGGATAACTATGGCTACACCTTC. The chain recombines TRBV28 with TRBJ1-2; 9 positions match TRBD1. The CDR3 length is 15 residues. CDR1 and CDR2 from the germline V gene are MDHEN and SYDVKM. With V trimmed by 3 bases and J by 1 base, 3 bases remained unmatched.

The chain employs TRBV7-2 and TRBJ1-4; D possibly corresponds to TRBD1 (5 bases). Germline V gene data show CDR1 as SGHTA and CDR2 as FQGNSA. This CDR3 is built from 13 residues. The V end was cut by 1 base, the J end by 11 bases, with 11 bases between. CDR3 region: CASSLEGVGKLFF. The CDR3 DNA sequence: TGTGCCAGCAGCTTAGAAGGGGTCGGGAAACTGTTTTTT. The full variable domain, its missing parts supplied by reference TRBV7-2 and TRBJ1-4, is GAGVSQSPSNKVTEKGKDVELRCDPISGHTALYWYRQSLGQGLEFLIYFQGNSAPDKSGLPSDRFSAERTGGSVSTLTIQRTQQEDSAVYLCASSLEGVGKLFFGSGTQLSVL.

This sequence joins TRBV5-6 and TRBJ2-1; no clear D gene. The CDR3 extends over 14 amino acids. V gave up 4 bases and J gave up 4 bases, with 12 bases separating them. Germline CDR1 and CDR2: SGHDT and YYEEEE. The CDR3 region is CASSDTDWYNEQFF. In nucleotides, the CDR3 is TGTGCCAGCAGCGATACCGACTGGTACAATGAGCAGTTCTTC.

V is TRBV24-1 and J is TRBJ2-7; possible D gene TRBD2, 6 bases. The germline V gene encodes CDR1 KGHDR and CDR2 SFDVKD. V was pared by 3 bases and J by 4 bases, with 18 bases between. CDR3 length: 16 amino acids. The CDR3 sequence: CATSDHGAGPGYEQYF. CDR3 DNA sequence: TGTGCCACCAGTGATCACGGAGCGGGTCCTGGGTACGAGCAGTACTTC.

The chain's CDR3 is CASRTGSTYNSPLHF. The CDR3 DNA reads TGTGCCAGTAGGACAGGGTCGACCTATAATTCACCCCTCCACTTT. This chain joins TRBV19 and TRBJ1-6; 7 nucleotides line up with TRBD1. The CDR3 is made up of 15 amino acids. The junction had 4 bases not matched to a gene; V was cut back by 6 bases and J by 2 bases. Germline CDR1 LNHDA, CDR2 SQIVND (reference sequence).

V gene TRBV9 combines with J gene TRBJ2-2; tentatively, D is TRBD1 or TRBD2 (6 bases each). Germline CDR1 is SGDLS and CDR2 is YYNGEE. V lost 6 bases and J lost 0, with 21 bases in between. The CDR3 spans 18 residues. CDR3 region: CASNQEGGWPANTGELFF. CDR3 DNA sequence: TGTGCCAGCAACCAAGAGGGGGGTTGGCCCGCGAACACCGGGGAGCTGTTTTTT.

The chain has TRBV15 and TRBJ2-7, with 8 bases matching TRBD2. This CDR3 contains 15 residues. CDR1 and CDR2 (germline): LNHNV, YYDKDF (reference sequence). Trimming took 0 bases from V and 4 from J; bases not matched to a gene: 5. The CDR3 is CATSRDREGLYEQYF. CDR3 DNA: TGTGCCACCAGCAGAGATCGGGAGGGCCTATACGAGCAGTACTTC.

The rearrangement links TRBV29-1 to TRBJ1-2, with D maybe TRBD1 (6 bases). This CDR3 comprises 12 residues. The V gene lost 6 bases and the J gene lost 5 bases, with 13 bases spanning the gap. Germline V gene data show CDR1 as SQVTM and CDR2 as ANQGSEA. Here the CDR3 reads CSVGGLTYGYTF. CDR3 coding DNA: TGCAGCGTAGGGGGGCTAACTTATGGCTACACCTTC.

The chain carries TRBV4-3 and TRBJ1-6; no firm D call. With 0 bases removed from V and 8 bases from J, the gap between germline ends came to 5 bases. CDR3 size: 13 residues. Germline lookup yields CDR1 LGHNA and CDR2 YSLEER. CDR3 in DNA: TGCGCCAGCAGCCAAGAAACCCATTCACCCCTCCACTTT. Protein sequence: CASSQETHSPLHF.

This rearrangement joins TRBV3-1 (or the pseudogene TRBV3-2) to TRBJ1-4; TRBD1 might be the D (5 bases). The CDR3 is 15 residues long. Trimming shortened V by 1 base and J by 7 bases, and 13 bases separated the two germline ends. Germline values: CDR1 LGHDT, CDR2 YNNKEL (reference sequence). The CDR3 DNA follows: TGTGCCAGCAGCCAAGGTCGGGGGGAGAGTGAAAAACTGTTTTTT. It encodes CASSQGRGESEKLFF.

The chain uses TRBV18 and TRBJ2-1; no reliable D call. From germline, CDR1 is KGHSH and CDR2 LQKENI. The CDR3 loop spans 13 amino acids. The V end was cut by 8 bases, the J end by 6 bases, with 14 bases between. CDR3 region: CASPTGPGNEQFF. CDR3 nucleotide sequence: TGTGCCAGCCCAACCGGACCGGGCAATGAGCAGTTCTTC.

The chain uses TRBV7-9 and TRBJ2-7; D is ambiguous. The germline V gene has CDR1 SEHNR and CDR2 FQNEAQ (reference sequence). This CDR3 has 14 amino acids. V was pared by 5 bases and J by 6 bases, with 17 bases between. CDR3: CASSLLKGLGEQYF. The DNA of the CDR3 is TGTGCCAGCAGCCTCCTGAAGGGCCTCGGCGAGCAGTACTTC.

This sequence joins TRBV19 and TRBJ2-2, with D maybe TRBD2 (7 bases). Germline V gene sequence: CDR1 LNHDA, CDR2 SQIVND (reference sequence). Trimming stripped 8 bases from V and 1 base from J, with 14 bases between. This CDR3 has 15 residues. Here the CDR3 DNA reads TGTGCCAGTTACCCCGGGGGGCGGAACACCGGGGAGCTGTTTTTT. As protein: CASYPGGRNTGELFF. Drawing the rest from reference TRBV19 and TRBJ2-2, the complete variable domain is DGGITQSPKYLFRKEGQNVTLSCEQNLNHDAMYWYRQDPGQGLRLIYYSQIVNDFQKGDIAEGYSVSREKKESFPLTVTSAQKNPTAFYLCASYPGGRNTGELFFGEGSRLTVL.

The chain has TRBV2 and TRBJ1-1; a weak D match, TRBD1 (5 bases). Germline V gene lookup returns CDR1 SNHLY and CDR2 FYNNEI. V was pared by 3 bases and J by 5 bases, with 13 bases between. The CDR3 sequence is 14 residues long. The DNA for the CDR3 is TGTGCCAGCAGTGATAACAGGAGGGGAACTGAAGCTTTCTTT. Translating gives CASSDNRRGTEAFF.

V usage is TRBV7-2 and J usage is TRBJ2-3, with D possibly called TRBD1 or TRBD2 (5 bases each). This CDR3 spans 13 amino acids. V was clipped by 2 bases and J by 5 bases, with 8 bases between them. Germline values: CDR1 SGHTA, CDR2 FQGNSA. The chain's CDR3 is CASSLMRGDTQYF. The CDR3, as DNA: TGTGCCAGCAGCTTAATGAGGGGAGATACGCAGTATTTT.

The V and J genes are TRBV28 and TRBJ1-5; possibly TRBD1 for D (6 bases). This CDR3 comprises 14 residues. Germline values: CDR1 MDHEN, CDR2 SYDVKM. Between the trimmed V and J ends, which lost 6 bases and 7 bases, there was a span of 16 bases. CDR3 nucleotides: TGTGCCAGCAGCCCCCTTGGGGGGCGGCAGCCCCAGCATTTT. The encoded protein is CASSPLGGRQPQHF.

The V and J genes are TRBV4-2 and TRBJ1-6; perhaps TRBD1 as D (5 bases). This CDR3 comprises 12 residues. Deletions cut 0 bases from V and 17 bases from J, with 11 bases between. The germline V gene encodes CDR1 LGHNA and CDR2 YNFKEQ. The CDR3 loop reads CASSQDGGLFHF. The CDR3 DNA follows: TGTGCCAGCAGCCAAGATGGGGGGTTGTTCCACTTT.

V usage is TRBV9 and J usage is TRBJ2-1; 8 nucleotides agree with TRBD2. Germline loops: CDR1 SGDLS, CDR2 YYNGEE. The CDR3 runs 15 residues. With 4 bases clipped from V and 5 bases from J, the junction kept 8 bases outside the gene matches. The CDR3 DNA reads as TGTGCCAGCAGCACCCGGGGTAGCGGGAACAATGAGCAGTTCTTC. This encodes CASSTRGSGNNEQFF.

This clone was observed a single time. CDR3 residues: CSVQTGGSQPQHF. The CDR3 DNA reads TGCAGCGTGCAAACAGGGGGCAGTCAGCCCCAGCATTTT. The V call is TRBV29-1, the J call TRBJ1-5; 9 bases are a match to TRBD1. The V gene's germline CDR1 is SQVTM and CDR2 ANQGSEA. Germline trimming cut 6 bases from V and 6 bases from J; bases unmatched to any gene: 6. This CDR3 comprises 13 residues.

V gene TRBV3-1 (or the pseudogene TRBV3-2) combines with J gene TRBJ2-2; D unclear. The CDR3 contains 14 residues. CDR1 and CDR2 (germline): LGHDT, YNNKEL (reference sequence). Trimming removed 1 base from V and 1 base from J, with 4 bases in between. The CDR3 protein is CASSQGWNTGELFF. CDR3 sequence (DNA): TGTGCCAGCAGCCAAGGTTGGAACACCGGGGAGCTGTTTTTT.

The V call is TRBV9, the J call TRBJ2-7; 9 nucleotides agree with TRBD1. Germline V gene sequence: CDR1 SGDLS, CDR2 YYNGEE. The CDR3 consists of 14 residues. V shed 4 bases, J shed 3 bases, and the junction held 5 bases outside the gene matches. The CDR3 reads CASSLGTGLYEQYF. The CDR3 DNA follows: TGTGCCAGCAGCCTTGGGACAGGGCTCTACGAGCAGTACTTC.

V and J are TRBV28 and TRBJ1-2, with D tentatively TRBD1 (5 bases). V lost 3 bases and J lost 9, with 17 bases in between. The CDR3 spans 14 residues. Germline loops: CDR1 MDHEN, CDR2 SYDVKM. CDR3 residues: CASSLAGGEGRYTF. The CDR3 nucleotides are TGTGCCAGCAGTTTGGCGGGGGGGGAAGGTCGCTACACCTTC.

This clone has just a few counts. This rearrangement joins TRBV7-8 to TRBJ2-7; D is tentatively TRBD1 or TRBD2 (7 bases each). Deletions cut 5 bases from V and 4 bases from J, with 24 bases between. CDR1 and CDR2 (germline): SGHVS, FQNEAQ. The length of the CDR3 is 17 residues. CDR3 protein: CASSQISARGRGYEQYF. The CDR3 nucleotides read TGTGCCAGCAGCCAAATCTCCGCTAGGGGGCGGGGGTACGAGCAGTACTTC.

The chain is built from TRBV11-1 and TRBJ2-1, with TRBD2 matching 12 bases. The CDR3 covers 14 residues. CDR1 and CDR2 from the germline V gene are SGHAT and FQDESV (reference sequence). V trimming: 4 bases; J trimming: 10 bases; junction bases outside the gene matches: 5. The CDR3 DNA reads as TGTGCCAGCAGCTCTAGCGGGGGGGCCGGGGAGCAGTTCTTC. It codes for CASSSSGGAGEQFF.

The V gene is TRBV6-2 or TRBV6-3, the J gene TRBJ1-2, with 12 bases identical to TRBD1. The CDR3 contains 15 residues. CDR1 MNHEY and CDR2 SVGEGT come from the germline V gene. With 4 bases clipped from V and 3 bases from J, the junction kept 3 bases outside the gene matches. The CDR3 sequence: CASSSGTGGYYGYTF. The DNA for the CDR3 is TGTGCCAGCAGTTCCGGGACAGGGGGCTACTATGGCTACACCTTC.

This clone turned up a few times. The CDR3 sequence is CASSHPGRGNTEAFF. For the CDR3, the DNA is TGTGCCAGCAGTCATCCGGGACGGGGGAACACTGAAGCTTTCTTT. The chain has TRBV28 and TRBJ1-1; D might be TRBD1 (5 bases). The CDR3 extends over 15 amino acids. The germline CDR1 and CDR2 sequences are MDHEN and SYDVKM. Trimming left V 5 bases short and J 1 base short, with 14 bases between.

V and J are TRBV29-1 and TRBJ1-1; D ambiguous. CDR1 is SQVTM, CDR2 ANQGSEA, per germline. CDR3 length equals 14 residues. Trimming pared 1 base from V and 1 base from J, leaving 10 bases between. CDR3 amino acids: CSVEGRLTNTEAFF. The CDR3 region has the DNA TGCAGCGTTGAAGGACGACTGACGAACACTGAAGCTTTCTTT.